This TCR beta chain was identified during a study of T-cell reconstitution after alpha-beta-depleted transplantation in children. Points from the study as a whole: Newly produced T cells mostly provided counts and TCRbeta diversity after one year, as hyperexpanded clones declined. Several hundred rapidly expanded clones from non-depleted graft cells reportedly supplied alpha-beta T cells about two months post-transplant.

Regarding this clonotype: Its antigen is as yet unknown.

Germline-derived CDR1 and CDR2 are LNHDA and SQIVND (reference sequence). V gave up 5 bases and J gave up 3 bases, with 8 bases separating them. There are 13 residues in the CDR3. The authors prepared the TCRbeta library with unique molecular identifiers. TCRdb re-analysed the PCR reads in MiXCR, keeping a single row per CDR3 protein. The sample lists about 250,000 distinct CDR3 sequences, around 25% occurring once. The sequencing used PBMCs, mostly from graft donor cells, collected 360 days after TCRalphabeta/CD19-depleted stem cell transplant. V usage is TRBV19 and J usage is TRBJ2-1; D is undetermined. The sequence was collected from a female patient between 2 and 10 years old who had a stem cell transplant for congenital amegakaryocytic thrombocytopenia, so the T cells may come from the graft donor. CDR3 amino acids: CASSPGYYNEQFF. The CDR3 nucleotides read TGTGCCAGTAGTCCCGGTTACTACAATGAGCAGTTCTTC. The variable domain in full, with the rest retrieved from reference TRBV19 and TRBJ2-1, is DGGITQSPKYLFRKEGQNVTLSCEQNLNHDAMYWYRQDPGQGLRLIYYSQIVNDFQKGDIAEGYSVSREKKESFPLTVTSAQKNPTAFYLCASSPGYYNEQFFGPGTRLTVL.